This T cell receptor (beta chain) came from a study of cytomegalovirus exposure and HLA in healthy donors. General study points: Roughly 170 TCR beta chains were listed as cytomegalovirus-associated.

Concerning this clone itself: Its antigen remains unidentified.

Primers included in the PCR were 60 Vbeta and 13 Jbeta primers. Assay: immunoSEQ multiplex PCR; the TCRdb copy retains only in-frame clones and omits some. The table has approximately 150,000 clones, around four fifths seen once; the top ten hold almost 2.5%. V lost 4 bases to trimming and J lost 5 bases; unmatched junction nucleotides: 12. The CDR3 spans 16 residues. Germline values: CDR1 SGHDT, CDR2 YYEEEE. This TCR was sampled from a boy aged 2 to 9 in good health and CMV-seronegative. Material: PBMCs. This chain uses TRBV5-6 with TRBJ2-7; 10 bases agree with TRBD1. CDR3 nucleotide sequence: TGTGCCAGCAGCCCATTTTCGGGACAGGGGTTCCACGAGCAGTACTTC. Its translation: CASSPFSGQGFHEQYF.